These T cell receptor beta chains were read from a single sample in a study of CD8+ T cells in alopecia areata. Profiled with immunoSEQ multiplex PCR; TCRdb holds only in-frame clones, not every one. This sample has about 180,000 clones, with roughly 63% found just once. Here the sequenced sample was CD4+ T cells sorted from blood, taken at week 0. The receptor set was obtained from a human donor with alopecia areata. Each CDR3 is given with its conserved first and last residue. D genes are given only for firm matches. Rows may omit the clone size; those that give it use once, few, many or a size class.

j_call	clone_size	d_call	v_call	cdr3_aa	cdr3_nt
TRBJ2-1	few	TRBD1	TRBV29-1	CSVAGQAYNEQFF	TGCAGCGTTGCGGGACAGGCCTACAATGAGCAGTTCTTC
TRBJ2-3	NA	TRBD1	TRBV30	CAWSDRGITDTQYF	TGTGCCTGGAGTGACAGGGGGATCACAGATACGCAGTATTTT
TRBJ1-2	NA	TRBD1	TRBV4-1	CASSLDRVGYTF	TGCGCCAGCAGCCTCGACAGGGTTGGCTACACCTTC
TRBJ1-1	NA	NA	TRBV29-1	CSVEVRGRNTEAFF	TGCAGCGTTGAAGTGCGGGGCAGGAACACTGAAGCTTTCTTT
TRBJ2-3	NA	TRBD1	TRBV30	CAWSGTGQGVSTQYF	TGTGCCTGGAGCGGGACTGGACAGGGCGTCAGTACGCAGTATTTT
TRBJ1-6	few	NA	TRBV30	CAWSKTGSPLHF	TGTGCCTGGAGCAAAACTGGGTCACCCCTCCACTTT
TRBJ1-1	NA	NA	TRBV5-6	CASSLEDSPEAFF	TGTGCCAGCAGCTTGGAGGACAGCCCCGAAGCTTTCTTT
TRBJ1-1	NA	NA	TRBV6-6	CASSYRGDTEAFF	TGTGCCAGCAGTTACAGGGGGGACACTGAAGCTTTCTTT
TRBJ2-2	NA	NA	TRBV30	CAWSVWDTGELFF	TGTGCCTGGAGTGTGTGGGACACCGGGGAGCTGTTTTTT
TRBJ1-1	once	NA	TRBV6-6	CASSHLNTEAFF	TGTGCCAGCTCCCACCTGAACACTGAAGCTTTCTTT
TRBJ1-6	NA	TRBD1	TRBV2	CASTTKTGTGFSSPLHF	TGTGCCAGCACAACAAAAACTGGGACAGGGTTTAGTTCACCCCTCCACTTT
TRBJ2-7	NA	NA	TRBV4-3	CASSQERGYEQYF	TGCGCCAGCAGCCAGGAGAGGGGGTACGAGCAGTACTTC
TRBJ2-7	NA	TRBD2	TRBV7-2	CASSLYLSSGGSYEQYF	TGTGCCAGCAGCCTGTACTTATCTAGCGGGGGCTCCTACGAGCAGTACTTC
TRBJ2-1	few	TRBD1	TRBV7-2	CASSSWTGGENEQFF	TGTGCCAGCAGCTCCTGGACAGGGGGCGAAAATGAGCAGTTCTTC
TRBJ2-7	NA	NA	TRBV15	CATSPPDPYEQYF	TGTGCCACCAGCCCCCCAGATCCCTACGAGCAGTACTTC
TRBJ1-5	NA	TRBD1	TRBV5-1	CASSLGTGEQPQHF	TGCGCCAGCAGCTTGGGGACAGGGGAACAGCCCCAGCATTTT
TRBJ2-5	NA	NA	TRBV30	CAWRGSGETQYF	TGTGCCTGGAGGGGATCCGGAGAGACCCAGTACTTC
TRBJ1-1	NA	NA	TRBV30	CAWRAGNTEAFF	TGTGCCTGGAGGGCGGGGAACACTGAAGCTTTCTTT
TRBJ2-7	NA	TRBD2	TRBV29-1	CSVAGGPYEQYF	TGCAGCGTGGCGGGGGGGCCCTACGAGCAGTACTTC
TRBJ2-1	once	NA	TRBV30	CAWSPGLGHEQFF	TGTGCCTGGAGCCCCGGACTGGGCCATGAGCAGTTCTTC
TRBJ1-5	NA	TRBD1	TRBV19	CASTRGRVQPQHF	TGTGCCAGTACGAGGGGGCGGGTTCAGCCCCAGCATTTT
TRBJ2-3	NA	TRBD2	TRBV9	CASSVGLAGEDMQYF	TGTGCCAGCAGCGTCGGACTAGCGGGGGAAGATATGCAGTATTTT
TRBJ2-7	NA	TRBD1	TRBV29-1	CSVGDRPYEQYF	TGCAGCGTTGGGGACAGACCTTACGAGCAGTACTTC
TRBJ2-7	NA	NA	TRBV5-1	CASSSDNYEQYF	TGCGCCAGCAGCTCGGACAACTACGAGCAGTACTTC
TRBJ1-1	NA	NA	TRBV5-6	CASSPRRNTEAFF	TGTGCCAGCAGCCCTCGACGGAACACTGAAGCTTTCTTT
TRBJ2-7	NA	NA	TRBV18	CASSPGGGSGYEQYF	TGTGCCAGCTCACCAGGAGGAGGTTCGGGGTACGAGCAGTACTTC
TRBJ1-1	NA	TRBD1	TRBV5-1	CASSLGQGANTEAFF	TGCGCCAGCAGCTTGGGGCAGGGGGCGAACACTGAAGCTTTCTTT
TRBJ2-1	few	NA	TRBV30	CAWSAGLSSYNEQFF	TGTGCCTGGAGTGCCGGACTGAGCTCCTACAATGAGCAGTTCTTC
TRBJ2-5	NA	NA	TRBV25-1	CASSYATLDGRETQYF	TGTGCCAGCAGTTACGCTACCTTAGATGGGAGGGAGACCCAGTACTTC
TRBJ1-1	NA	NA	TRBV30	CAWRSGWTEAFF	TGTGCCTGGAGGTCAGGGTGGACTGAAGCTTTCTTT
TRBJ1-1	NA	NA	TRBV14	CASSPLGGAAPNTEAFF	TGTGCCAGCAGCCCCTTAGGGGGGGCCGCGCCGAACACTGAAGCTTTCTTT
TRBJ1-5	NA	TRBD1	TRBV30	CAWSVQGGNQPQHF	TGTGCCTGGAGTGTACAGGGGGGAAATCAGCCCCAGCATTTT
TRBJ2-4	NA	NA	TRBV7-9	CASSPRVSDIQYF	TGTGCCAGCAGCCCCCGGGTGAGCGACATTCAGTACTTC
TRBJ2-3	few	TRBD2	TRBV7-2	CASSLELAGGSTQYF	TGTGCCAGCAGCTTAGAACTAGCGGGGGGCAGTACGCAGTATTTT
TRBJ2-5	NA	NA	TRBV2	CASGRLIETQYF	TGTGCCAGCGGTCGTCTAATAGAGACCCAGTACTTC
TRBJ1-2	NA	TRBD1	TRBV29-1	CSVQGTAYGYTF	TGCAGCGTTCAAGGGACAGCCTATGGCTACACCTTC